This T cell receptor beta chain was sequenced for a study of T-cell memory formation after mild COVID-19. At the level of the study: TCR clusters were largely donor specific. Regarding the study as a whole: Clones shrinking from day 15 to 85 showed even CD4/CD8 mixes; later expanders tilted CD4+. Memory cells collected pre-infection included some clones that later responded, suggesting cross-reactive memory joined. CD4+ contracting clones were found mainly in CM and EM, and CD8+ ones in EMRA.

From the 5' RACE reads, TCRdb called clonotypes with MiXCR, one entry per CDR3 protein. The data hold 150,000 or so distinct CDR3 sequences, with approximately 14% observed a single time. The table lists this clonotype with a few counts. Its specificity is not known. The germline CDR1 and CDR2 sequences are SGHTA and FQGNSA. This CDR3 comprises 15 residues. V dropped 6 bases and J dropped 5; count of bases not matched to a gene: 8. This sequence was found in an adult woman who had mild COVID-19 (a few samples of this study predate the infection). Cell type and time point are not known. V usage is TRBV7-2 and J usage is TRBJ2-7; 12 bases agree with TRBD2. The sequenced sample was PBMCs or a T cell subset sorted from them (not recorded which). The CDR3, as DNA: TGTGCCAGCAGGCCTAGCGGGAGGGCCAAGAACGAGCAGTACTTC. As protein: CASRPSGRAKNEQYF.